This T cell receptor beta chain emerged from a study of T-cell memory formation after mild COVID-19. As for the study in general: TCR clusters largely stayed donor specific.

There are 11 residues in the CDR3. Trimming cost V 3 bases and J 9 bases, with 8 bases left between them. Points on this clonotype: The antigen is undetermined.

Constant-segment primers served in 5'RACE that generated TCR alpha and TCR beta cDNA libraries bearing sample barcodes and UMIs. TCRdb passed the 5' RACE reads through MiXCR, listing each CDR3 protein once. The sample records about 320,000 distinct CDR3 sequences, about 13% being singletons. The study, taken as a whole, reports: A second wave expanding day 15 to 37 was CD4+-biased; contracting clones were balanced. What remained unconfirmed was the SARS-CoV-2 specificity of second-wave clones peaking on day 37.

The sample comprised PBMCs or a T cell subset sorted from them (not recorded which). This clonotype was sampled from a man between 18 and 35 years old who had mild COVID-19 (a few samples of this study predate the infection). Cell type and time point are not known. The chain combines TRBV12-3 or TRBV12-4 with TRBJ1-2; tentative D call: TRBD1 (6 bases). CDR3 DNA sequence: TGTGCCAGCAGTTTTACAGGGAGCTACACCTTC. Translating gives CASSFTGSYTF.